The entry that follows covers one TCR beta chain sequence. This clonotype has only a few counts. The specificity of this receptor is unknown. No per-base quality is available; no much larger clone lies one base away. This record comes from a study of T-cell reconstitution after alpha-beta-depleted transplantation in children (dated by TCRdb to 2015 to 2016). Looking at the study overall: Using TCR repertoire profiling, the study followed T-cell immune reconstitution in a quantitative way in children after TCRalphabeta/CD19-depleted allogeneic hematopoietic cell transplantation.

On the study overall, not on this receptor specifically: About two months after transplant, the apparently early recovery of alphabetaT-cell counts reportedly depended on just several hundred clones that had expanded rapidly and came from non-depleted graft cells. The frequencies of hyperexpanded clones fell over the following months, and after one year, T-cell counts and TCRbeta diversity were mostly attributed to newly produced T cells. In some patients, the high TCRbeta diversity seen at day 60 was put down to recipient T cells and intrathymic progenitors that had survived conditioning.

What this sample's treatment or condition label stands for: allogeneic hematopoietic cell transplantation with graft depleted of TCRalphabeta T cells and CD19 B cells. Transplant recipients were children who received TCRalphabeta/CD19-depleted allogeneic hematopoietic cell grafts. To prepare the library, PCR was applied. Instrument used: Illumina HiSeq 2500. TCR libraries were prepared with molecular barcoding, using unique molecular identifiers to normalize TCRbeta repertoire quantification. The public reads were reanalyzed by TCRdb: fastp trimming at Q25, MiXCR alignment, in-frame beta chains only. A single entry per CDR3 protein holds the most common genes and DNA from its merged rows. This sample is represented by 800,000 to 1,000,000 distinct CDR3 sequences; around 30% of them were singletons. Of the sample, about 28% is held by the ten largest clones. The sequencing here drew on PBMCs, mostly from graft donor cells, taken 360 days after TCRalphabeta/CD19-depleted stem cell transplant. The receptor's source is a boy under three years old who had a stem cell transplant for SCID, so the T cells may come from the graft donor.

The CDR3 protein is CASRWDRGYEQYF. The nucleotides are TGCGCCAGCCGCTGGGACAGGGGCTACGAGCAGTACTTC. Rearrangement joined TRBV5-1 to TRBJ2-7; a stretch of 10 junction bases matches TRBD1. CDR1 SGHRS and CDR2 YFSETQ are derived from the germline V gene. V is pruned by 7 bases and J by 3 bases, leaving 4 bases of the junction without a gene match. The CDR3 runs 13 amino acids, cysteine and phenylalanine included. Only the CDR3 part of the read is kept: 39 bases, read in frame from the first base.